Listed below are T cell receptor beta chains from one sample, sequenced in a study of CD8+CD57+ T cells in acquired aplastic anemia. Via MiXCR, TCRdb re-called the reads, giving one row per CDR3 protein. The table includes about 190,000 distinct CDR3 sequences, 64% detected once. The sample taken for sequencing was sorted CD4+, CD8+, or CD8+CD57+ T cells (not recorded which) from PBMCs. The receptors come from a human donor with severe aplastic anemia or a healthy control (not recorded which). Both conserved end residues are part of each CDR3.

V	length	J	CDR3
TRBV20-1	12	TRBJ2-7	CSASRGRLEQYF
TRBV20-1	14	TRBJ2-7	CSASVGQRTYEQYF
TRBV19	17	TRBJ2-3	CASSIRRERGNTDTQYF
TRBV2	14	TRBJ2-7	CASRRTVIVSEQYF
TRBV29-1	11	TRBJ1-1	CSGGWGGEAFF
TRBV30	11	TRBJ1-1	CASGTASEAFF
TRBV7-9	15	TRBJ2-7	CASSPGGSGVPKQYF
TRBV7-4	17	TRBJ2-1	CASSTSALGNPYNEQFF
TRBV15	14	TRBJ2-1	CATSRVRGVNEQFF
TRBV7-9	13	TRBJ1-2	CASRYTGTDGYTF
TRBV9	13	TRBJ1-2	CASSVPGDSGYTF
TRBV5-5	18	TRBJ2-5	CASSLDSRVGPLLETQYF
TRBV5-1	15	TRBJ2-7	CASSFGLGGSYEQYF
TRBV29-1	12	TRBJ2-7	CSVRDSHYEQYF
TRBV10-3	15	TRBJ2-7	CAISERTQLGYEQYF
TRBV19	15	TRBJ1-1	CASSIDRQGRTEAFF